These 22 T cell receptor beta chains share one sample of origin, sequenced in a study of T cell repertoires in cytomegalovirus infection (dated by TCRdb to about 2019). TCRdb lists the instrument as Illumina HiSeq 1500. TCRdb reprocessed the public reads (quality trimming at Q25 with fastp, clone calling with MiXCR) and kept in-frame beta chains. Records with the same CDR3 protein are collapsed into one entry carrying the most frequent genes and DNA. The sample profile shows 350,000 to 500,000 distinct CDR3 sequences; around 32% of them were found once. Of the sample, roughly 13% falls within the top ten clones. The sequenced sample consisted of PBMCs. These receptors originate from a human donor in good health (CMV status not recorded). Some clones in this sample may be carry-over from other donors' samples.

This rearrangement joins TRBV7-9 to TRBJ2-7; TRBD1 agrees at 11 bases. Trimming removed 3 bases from V and 6 bases from J; junction bases left unmatched: 10. There are 16 residues in the CDR3. Germline-derived CDR1 and CDR2 are SEHNR and FQNEAQ (reference sequence). The CDR3 nucleotides are TGTGCCAGCAGCTTGTGGGGGGGGGACAGGGGGATCGAGCAGTACTTC. Translating it yields CASSLWGGDRGIEQYF.

This clonotype was seen more than once but under ten times. In DNA, the CDR3 is TGTGCCGGATCTAGCGGGGGGAGCTACAATGAGCAGTTCTTC. It specifies CAGSSGGSYNEQFF. This rearrangement joins TRBV6-2 or TRBV6-3 to TRBJ2-1; 11 bases map to TRBD2. In germline, CDR1 is MNHEY, CDR2 SVGEGT. This CDR3 is 14 amino acids long. V was pared by 11 bases and J by 3 bases, with 6 bases of the junction left unmatched.

This rearrangement joins TRBV29-1 to TRBJ2-3; 8 nucleotides match TRBD2. The V gene end was trimmed by 5 bases and the J gene end by 9 bases; junction bases not matched to a gene: 10. The CDR3 consists of 13 residues. Germline CDR1 is SQVTM and CDR2 is ANQGSEA. Here the CDR3 DNA reads TGCAGCGTTCAGACTAGCGCTGAAGGGACGCAGTATTTT. It yields the protein CSVQTSAEGTQYF.

The V call is TRBV2, the J call TRBJ2-5, with 14 bases lining up with TRBD2. The J segment lost 1 base and the V segment lost 6 bases, leaving 4 bases of the junction unmatched. Germline V gene sequence: CDR1 SNHLY, CDR2 FYNNEI. This CDR3 is built from 16 residues. CDR3 sequence reads: CASRRTSGGTQETQYF. CDR3 nucleotide sequence: TGTGCCAGCAGAAGGACTAGCGGGGGGACCCAAGAGACCCAGTACTTC.

This clonotype was counted at least ten times. The chain links TRBV7-2 to TRBJ2-2; TRBD2 agrees at 16 bases. CDR1 is SGHTA and CDR2 is FQGNSA in the germline V gene. The CDR3 has 17 amino acids. V gave up 3 bases and J gave up 4 bases; unmatched junction bases: 2. The CDR3 region has the DNA TGTGCCAGCAGCTTGGGACTAGCGGGGGGGCGCACCGGGGAGCTGTTTTTT. Its protein product is CASSLGLAGGRTGELFF.

J is TRBJ2-7 and V is TRBV7-2; D is unclear. The V end lost 3 bases, the J end lost 3 bases, and 15 bases lay between the germline ends. The CDR3 loop spans 15 amino acids. Germline V gene data show CDR1 as SGHTA and CDR2 as FQGNSA. CDR3 in DNA: TGTGCCAGCAGCTTCCCCTTCCTTGGTAGCTACGAGCAGTACTTC. Amino acid sequence: CASSFPFLGSYEQYF.

The table lists this clonotype with many counts. The V and J genes are TRBV7-2 and TRBJ2-1, with 10 nucleotides matching TRBD2. Trimming cost V 2 bases and J 9 bases; bases outside gene matches: 7. Germline CDR1 and CDR2: SGHTA and FQGNSA. This CDR3 region has 15 residues. Here the CDR3 reads CASSLKSGGVGEQFF. In nucleotides, the CDR3 is TGTGCCAGCAGCTTAAAAAGCGGGGGGGTTGGTGAGCAGTTCTTC.

The sample holds many counts of this clonotype. This rearrangement joins TRBV5-4 to TRBJ2-1; tentatively, D is TRBD2 (7 bases). The CDR3 is made up of 16 amino acids. V was shortened by 4 bases and J by 0 bases, with 14 bases between the two germline ends. Germline CDR1 reads SGHNT; CDR2 reads YYREEE (reference sequence). CDR3 protein: CASSPGGRNSYNEQFF. DNA for the CDR3: TGTGCCAGCAGCCCGGGGGGCAGAAACTCCTACAATGAGCAGTTCTTC. The variable domain in full, completed from reference TRBV5-4 and TRBJ2-1, reads ETGVTQSPTHLIKTRGQQVTLRCSSQSGHNTVSWYQQALGQGPQFIFQYYREEENGRGNFPPRFSGLQFPNYSSELNVNALELDDSALYLCASSPGGRNSYNEQFFGPGTRLTVL.

The rearrangement links TRBV7-9 to TRBJ1-2, with D hard to call. This CDR3 contains 12 residues. The V and J ends lost 5 bases and 8 bases respectively, with 12 bases between them. Germline V gene data show CDR1 as SEHNR and CDR2 as FQNEAQ (reference sequence). The CDR3 sequence: CASSRWLRGYTF. DNA of the CDR3: TGTGCCAGCAGCCGATGGCTCCGGGGCTACACCTTC.

The chain has TRBV29-1 and TRBJ1-1; D might be TRBD1 (5 bases). The germline CDR1 and CDR2 sequences are SQVTM and ANQGSEA. The ends were cut back, 3 bases at V and 1 base at J, with 15 bases in the middle. The CDR3 covers 15 residues. CDR3 sequence (DNA): TGCAGCGTTGATGTTGGCGGCAGGGAGAACACTGAAGCTTTCTTT. Protein: CSVDVGGRENTEAFF. Full variable domain (missing parts from reference TRBV29-1 and TRBJ1-1): SAVISQKPSRDICQRGTSLTIQCQVDSQVTMMFWYRQQPGQSLTLIATANQGSEATYESGFVIDKFPISRPNLTFSTLTVSNMSPEDSSIYLCSVDVGGRENTEAFFGQGTRLTVV.

Concerning this clonotype itself: At one end, the junction sequence differs from germline, possibly due to a read error. This rearrangement joins TRBV7-2 to TRBJ2-1, with D possibly being TRBD2 (5 bases). The CDR3 is 20 residues long. The germline V gene encodes CDR1 SGHTA and CDR2 FQGNSA. Here the CDR3 reads CASSLRSELRASPWRVEQFF. The CDR3 DNA sequence: TGTGCGAGCAGCTTAAGGAGCGAGTTAAGGGCTAGCCCGTGGCGTGTTGAGCAGTTCTTC.

The chain uses TRBV7-4 and TRBJ1-2, with 9 bases lining up with TRBD1. After removal of 4 bases from V and 2 bases from J, the junction contained 5 bases not matched to a gene. This CDR3 has 15 residues. The V gene's germline CDR1 is SGHVT and CDR2 SQSDAQ. The CDR3 DNA reads as TGTGCCAGCAGCTCTTTCGGGACAGGGAACTATGGCTACACCTTC. Its translation is CASSSFGTGNYGYTF.

This clonotype has only a few counts. The V and J genes are TRBV6-1 and TRBJ2-5; the D gene could be TRBD1 or TRBD2 (5 bases each). The CDR3 runs 17 residues. From germline, CDR1 is MNHNS and CDR2 SASEGT. Trimming took off 4 bases at V and 3 bases at J, with 21 bases between the two ends. CDR3 amino acids: CASSALWGMKEEETQYF. CDR3 sequence (DNA): TGTGCCAGCAGTGCTCTATGGGGGATGAAAGAAGAAGAGACCCAGTACTTC.

This clonotype was picked up a small number of times. The DNA of the CDR3 is TGTGCCAGCAGCTTAGCGAATGACAGGTTCTACGAGCAGTACTTC. Amino acids: CASSLANDRFYEQYF. The chain links TRBV7-2 to TRBJ2-7; tentative D call: TRBD1 (6 bases). The CDR3 contains 15 residues. Trimming cost V 0 bases and J 3 bases, with 12 bases left between them. Germline V gives CDR1 SGHTA, CDR2 FQGNSA. The variable domain in full, completed from reference TRBV7-2 and TRBJ2-7, reads GAGVSQSPSNKVTEKGKDVELRCDPISGHTALYWYRQSLGQGLEFLIYFQGNSAPDKSGLPSDRFSAERTGGSVSTLTIQRTQQEDSAVYLCASSLANDRFYEQYFGPGTRLTVT.

The chain uses TRBV6-1 and TRBJ1-5, with D unresolved. CDR3 length: 17 residues. Germline assignment: CDR1 MNHNS and CDR2 SASEGT. V gave up 0 bases and J gave up 5 bases, with 17 bases separating them. The CDR3 DNA follows: TGTGCCAGCAGTGAAGCGAGACGGGGAGGCAGACATCAGCCCCAGCATTTT. Amino acid sequence: CASSEARRGGRHQPQHF.

J is TRBJ2-3 and V is TRBV2, with TRBD2 matching over 7 bases. Germline V lookup: CDR1 SNHLY, CDR2 FYNNEI. This CDR3 is 15 amino acids long. J gave up 5 bases and V 4 bases, and 9 bases lay outside the gene matches. The CDR3 region is CASSGWVGGVDTQYF. The CDR3 nucleotides are TGTGCCAGCAGTGGCTGGGTGGGGGGGGTAGATACGCAGTATTTT.

The sample holds a few counts of this clonotype. The gene calls are TRBV6-1 and TRBJ1-6, with D hard to call. The germline V and J ends were trimmed by 5 bases and 0 bases, with 11 bases remaining between them. This CDR3 has 16 amino acids. CDR1 is MNHNS and CDR2 is SASEGT in the germline V gene. CDR3 sequence reads: CASSPRISSYNSPLHF. The CDR3 DNA is TGTGCCAGCAGTCCCCGGATTAGCTCCTATAATTCACCCCTCCACTTT.

This clonotype was seen more than once but under ten times. The gene calls are TRBV5-5 and TRBJ2-7; 8 positions match TRBD1. CDR3 length: 14 amino acids. The junction had 6 bases not matched to a gene; V was cut back by 4 bases and J by 3 bases. CDR1 SGHKS and CDR2 YYEKEE come from the germline V gene (reference sequence). CDR3 sequence reads: CASSRPGQDYEQYF. The CDR3 coding sequence is TGTGCCAGCAGCAGACCGGGACAGGACTACGAGCAGTACTTC.

V usage is TRBV6-8 and J usage is TRBJ2-2; D unclear. V lost 3 bases and J lost 5, with 7 bases in between. Germline V CDR1 and CDR2: MNHGY, SAAAGT. This CDR3 comprises 13 residues. CDR3 DNA: TGTGCCAGCAGTTATGAGAAAACCGGGGAGCTGTTTTTT. This encodes CASSYEKTGELFF.

In its sample, this clonotype was seen many times. The rearrangement joins TRBV10-3 to TRBJ1-2, with D unresolved. The CDR3 has 17 residues. V was clipped by 4 bases and J by 0 bases, with 18 bases between them. CDR1 is ENHRY, CDR2 SYGVKD, per germline. The chain's CDR3 is CAISAEGASISNYGYTF. The CDR3 region has the DNA TGTGCCATCAGTGCGGAGGGTGCGTCCATATCTAACTATGGCTACACCTTC.

A few counts support this clonotype. The V call is TRBV6-5, the J call TRBJ2-1; D unclear. V lost 0 bases, J lost 10 bases, and 10 bases lay in between. This CDR3 spans 13 amino acids. Germline CDR1 and CDR2: MNHEY and SVGAGI. This chain's CDR3 is CASSYSSSNEQFF. The CDR3 DNA sequence: TGTGCCAGCAGTTACTCGAGTAGTAACGAGCAGTTCTTC.

This clonotype came up many times. This chain links TRBV7-2 with TRBJ1-1; D gene ambiguous. The CDR3 totals 15 residues. Trimming took off 1 base at V and 1 base at J, with 10 bases between the two ends. The germline gives CDR1 SGHTA, CDR2 FQGNSA. The CDR3 region is CASSLVGGANTEAFF. The CDR3, as DNA: TGTGCCAGCAGCTTAGTAGGTGGAGCGAACACTGAAGCTTTCTTT.